The 26 T cell receptor beta chains below all came from one sample that was sequenced in a study of T-cell reconstitution after alpha-beta-depleted transplantation in children. It was with unique molecular identifiers that the TCRbeta library was prepared. One entry per CDR3 protein, called by TCRdb with MiXCR from the PCR reads. The table records about 410,000 distinct CDR3 sequences, over 20% of them present only once. The source material was PBMCs from the stem cell graft donor, sampled from the stem cell graft. The receptors derive from a human donor who donated a stem cell graft to a child with acute myeloid leukemia.

This clonotype appeared a few times. The chain couples TRBV2 to TRBJ2-7; 7 bases are shared with TRBD1. The V segment lost 11 bases and the J segment 5 bases; nucleotides outside the gene matches: 3. CDR1 and CDR2 from the germline V gene are SNHLY and FYNNEI. This CDR3 is 10 amino acids long. The CDR3 nucleotides read TGTGCCTTCGGACAGGACGAGCAGTACTTC. This sequence encodes CAFGQDEQYF.

This clonotype was found a few times. The V gene is TRBV20-1, the J gene TRBJ1-2; 8 bases map to TRBD1. Trimming at V came to 0 bases and at J to 4 bases, leaving 13 bases not matched to a gene. The germline V gene encodes CDR1 DFQATT and CDR2 SNEGSKA (reference sequence). There are 17 residues in the CDR3. The CDR3 spells CSARDRLSQGAGYGYTF. In nucleotides, the CDR3 is TGCAGTGCTAGAGATCGATTGTCGCAGGGGGCTGGCTATGGCTACACCTTC.

This clonotype was seen repeatedly, ten times or more. Here the CDR3 reads CSAANRPYNEQFF. As DNA, the CDR3 is TGCAGCGCCGCAAATCGCCCCTACAATGAGCAGTTCTTC. The chain recombines TRBV29-1 with TRBJ2-1; no firm D call. V lost 7 bases and J lost 2, with 12 bases in between. Germline V lookup: CDR1 SQVTM, CDR2 ANQGSEA. The CDR3 is 13 residues long.

This sequence joins TRBV20-1 and TRBJ2-7, with D tentatively TRBD1 (6 bases). Looked up from germline, CDR1 is DFQATT and CDR2 is SNEGSKA (reference sequence). This CDR3 spans 13 amino acids. The chain's CDR3 is CTVRDKGGYEQYF. CDR3 bases: TGCACCGTCCGGGACAAAGGTGGCTACGAGCAGTACTTC.

The chain has TRBV20-1 and TRBJ1-4; D ambiguous. Deletions cut 3 bases from V and 7 bases from J, with 15 bases between. The CDR3 spans 14 residues. Germline lookup yields CDR1 DFQATT and CDR2 SNEGSKA (reference sequence). CDR3 sequence (DNA): TGCAGTGCTAGCGTATTTGGTCCTACTGAAAAACTGTTTTTT. This sequence encodes CSASVFGPTEKLFF.

This clonotype was observed at least ten times. V usage is TRBV5-1 and J usage is TRBJ2-5; 7 nucleotides match TRBD2. The germline V gene encodes CDR1 SGHRS and CDR2 YFSETQ. V shed 0 bases, J shed 7 bases, and the junction held 12 bases outside the gene matches. The CDR3 is 16 residues long. In nucleotides, the CDR3 is TGCGCCAGCAGCTTGGCCTCGGCTAGCGGATATCCGACCCAGTACTTC. Protein: CASSLASASGYPTQYF.

This clonotype has only a few counts. V usage is TRBV12-3 or TRBV12-4 and J usage is TRBJ2-7; D gene uncertain. The germline V and J ends were trimmed by 5 bases and 4 bases, with 18 bases remaining between them. The CDR3 covers 15 residues. CDR3 DNA sequence: TGTGCCAGCAGTCCCGACACCCGCGTGGGTTACGAGCAGTACTTC. It codes for CASSPDTRVGYEQYF.

This clonotype was recorded at least ten times. This chain's CDR3 is CASSVRDSAFF. The CDR3 nucleotides are TGTGCCAGCAGTGTCAGGGATTCGGCTTTCTTT. The chain carries TRBV25-1 and TRBJ1-1; D may be TRBD1 (5 bases). Germline-derived CDR1 and CDR2 are MGHDK and SYGVNS. Trimming removed 4 bases at V and 11 bases at J, with 11 bases between. The CDR3 runs 11 residues.

This chain joins TRBV7-9 and TRBJ1-6, with 10 bases aligning to TRBD1. V shed 3 bases and J 5 bases; nucleotides not matched to a gene: 1. This CDR3 spans 15 amino acids. CDR1 is SEHNR, CDR2 FQNEAQ, per germline (reference sequence). CDR3 sequence reads: CASSFGTGDNSPLHF. CDR3 sequence (DNA): TGTGCCAGCAGCTTCGGGACAGGGGATAATTCACCCCTCCACTTT.

The table lists this clonotype with many counts. The chain carries TRBV20-1 and TRBJ2-3; a possible D gene is TRBD2 (5 bases). The CDR3 is 15 residues long. The germline V gene has CDR1 DFQATT and CDR2 SNEGSKA (reference sequence). With 0 bases removed from V and 5 bases from J, the gap between germline ends came to 15 bases. CDR3 coding DNA: TGCAGTGCTAGAGATGACACAACGGGAAGAGATACGCAGTATTTT. Translating it yields CSARDDTTGRDTQYF.

The CDR3 sequence is CASSSLGDYEQYF. CDR3 nucleotide sequence: TGCGCCAGCAGCTCCTTGGGGGACTACGAGCAGTACTTC. V is TRBV5-1 and J is TRBJ2-7; D tentatively fits TRBD1 or TRBD2 (5 bases each). Trimming removed 3 bases at V and 3 bases at J, with 10 bases between. The CDR3 runs to 13 residues. Germline loops: CDR1 SGHRS, CDR2 YFSETQ.

This chain links TRBV3-1 with TRBJ2-1, with 9 positions matching TRBD2. The germline CDR1 and CDR2 sequences are LGHDT and YNNKEL (reference sequence). CDR3 length: 18 amino acids. V shed 0 bases and J 7 bases; nucleotides not matched to a gene: 13. The CDR3 DNA sequence: TGTGCCAGCAGCCAAGAGGGTGCTAGCGGGATCTTCTGGAATGAGCAGTTCTTC. It codes for CASSQEGASGIFWNEQFF.

This chain links TRBV7-2 with TRBJ2-3; 7 bases are shared with TRBD2. This CDR3 has 16 amino acids. The germline V gene encodes CDR1 SGHTA and CDR2 FQGNSA. The trim removed 5 bases at V and 2 bases at J, leaving 10 bases unmatched. For the CDR3, the DNA is TGTGCCAGCAGCCCATATTTGGCGGGAGCCACAGATACGCAGTATTTT. This sequence encodes CASSPYLAGATDTQYF.

The chain has TRBV7-2 and TRBJ2-1; tentative D call: TRBD1 (8 bases). The CDR3 consists of 14 residues. The ends were cut back, 5 bases at V and 8 bases at J, with 16 bases in the middle. The germline V gene has CDR1 SGHTA and CDR2 FQGNSA. The CDR3 nucleotides are TGTGCCAGCAGCGTAAGGACAGGGAGGGATGAGCAGTTCTTC. Encoded protein: CASSVRTGRDEQFF.

This clonotype was seen at least ten times. This sequence joins TRBV20-1 and TRBJ1-2; possible D gene TRBD1, 5 bases. V was shortened by 3 bases and J by 8 bases, with 16 bases between the two germline ends. This CDR3 has 13 amino acids. Germline V CDR1 and CDR2: DFQATT, SNEGSKA (reference sequence). In DNA, the CDR3 is TGCAGTGCTAGCCGGGGGGACCAGGGCGGCTACACCTTC. Translating it yields CSASRGDQGGYTF.

This clonotype was observed many times. J is TRBJ1-2 and V is TRBV10-3; 7 bases align to TRBD1. V lost 7 bases, J lost 8 bases, and 13 bases stayed unmatched. The CDR3 has 14 residues. Looked up from germline, CDR1 is ENHRY and CDR2 is SYGVKD. The CDR3, as DNA: TGTGCCATCACGGAAACAGGGGATCGAGGAGGCTACACCTTC. Its protein is CAITETGDRGGYTF.

This clonotype showed up many times. V and J are TRBV14 and TRBJ1-1, with D perhaps matching TRBD1 (5 bases). Germline V CDR1 and CDR2: SGHDN, FVKESK. The ends were cut back, 2 bases at V and 0 bases at J, with 10 bases in the middle. CDR3 length: 15 residues. For the CDR3, the DNA is TGTGCCAGCAGCCAATTGACAGCCATGAACACTGAAGCTTTCTTT. Protein product: CASSQLTAMNTEAFF.

This clonotype was recorded at least ten times. The rearrangement joins TRBV12-3 or TRBV12-4 to TRBJ2-5; D is undetermined. The CDR3 contains 12 residues. V lost 8 bases, J lost 4 bases, and 11 bases lay in between. The chain's CDR3 is CASSPRGETQYF. Here the CDR3 DNA reads TGTGCCAGCTCACCAAGAGGAGAGACCCAGTACTTC.

J is TRBJ2-7 and V is TRBV5-1, with D perhaps TRBD1 (7 bases). There are 14 residues in the CDR3. The germline CDR1 and CDR2 sequences are SGHRS and YFSETQ. V lost 6 bases to trimming and J lost 3 bases, with 16 bases between them. The CDR3: CASKLEGQIYEQYF. The DNA of the CDR3 is TGCGCCAGCAAATTGGAGGGACAGATCTACGAGCAGTACTTC. The full variable domain, its missing parts supplied by reference TRBV5-1 and TRBJ2-7, is KAGVTQTPRYLIKTRGQQVTLSCSPISGHRSVSWYQQTPGQGLQFLFEYFSETQRNKGNFPGRFSGRQFSNSRSEMNVSTLELGDSALYLCASKLEGQIYEQYFGPGTRLTVT.

The rearrangement links TRBV7-7 to TRBJ2-3; D ambiguous. In germline, CDR1 is SSHAT, CDR2 FNYEAQ (reference sequence). The CDR3 runs to 15 residues. The V end was cut by 8 bases, the J end by 4 bases, with 19 bases between. The CDR3 loop is CASSPLVSTPDTQYF. CDR3 nucleotide sequence: TGTGCCAGCTCCCCTTTGGTATCGACCCCAGATACGCAGTATTTT.

The rearrangement joins TRBV7-2 to TRBJ2-1; 10 bases align to TRBD2. The V segment lost 0 bases and the J segment 8 bases; nucleotides outside the gene matches: 13. CDR1 is SGHTA, CDR2 FQGNSA, per germline. The CDR3 runs to 18 residues. CDR3 nucleotides: TGTGCCAGCAGCTTAGCGTACCCCGGGACTAGCGTTCATTATGAGCAGTTCTTC. This translates into CASSLAYPGTSVHYEQFF.

This clonotype was picked up a small number of times. V usage is TRBV10-1 and J usage is TRBJ1-4; 7 bases agree with TRBD1. Trimming took 0 bases from V and 5 from J; bases not matched to a gene: 6. CDR3 length: 16 residues. Germline CDR1 is WNHNN and CDR2 is SYGVQD (reference sequence). CDR3 DNA sequence: TGCGCCAGCAGTGAGTCAACCGGGACAGAAAATGAAAAACTGTTTTTT. Encoded protein: CASSESTGTENEKLFF.

This clonotype showed up just a few times. The chain links TRBV5-1 to TRBJ1-1, with D hard to call. The V end lost 4 bases, the J end lost 7 bases, and 17 bases lay between the germline ends. This CDR3 contains 14 residues. The V gene's germline CDR1 is SGHRS and CDR2 YFSETQ. CDR3 nucleotide sequence: TGCGCCAGCAGCACTACACTCCGAGTTGGTGAAGCTTTCTTT. It codes for CASSTTLRVGEAFF.

This clonotype came up many times. The chain carries TRBV4-2 and TRBJ2-1; D remains ambiguous. CDR3 length equals 13 residues. Germline V gene lookup returns CDR1 LGHNA and CDR2 YNFKEQ. V was pared by 0 bases and J by 6 bases, with 6 bases between. CDR3 amino acids: CASSQDRFNEQFF. CDR3 bases: TGTGCCAGCAGCCAAGATCGGTTCAATGAGCAGTTCTTC.

The V call is TRBV3-1, the J call TRBJ2-7; 10 bases are shared with TRBD2. Germline V CDR1 and CDR2: LGHDT, YNNKEL (reference sequence). The CDR3 spans 15 residues. With V trimmed by 1 base and J by 6 bases, 6 bases remained unmatched. The CDR3 protein is CASSQGLAGIGEQYF. CDR3 sequence (DNA): TGTGCCAGCAGCCAAGGACTAGCGGGCATAGGCGAGCAGTACTTC.

The chain uses TRBV12-3 or TRBV12-4 and TRBJ2-3; D unclear. V lost 5 bases and J lost 2, with 14 bases in between. The CDR3 runs 15 residues. The CDR3 nucleotides are TGTGCCAGCAGTGTTGCCGCATCCTCCACAGATACGCAGTATTTT. Residues: CASSVAASSTDTQYF.